Listed below are T cell receptor beta chains from one sample, sequenced in a study of blood T cell repertoires in COVID-19. Method: immunoSEQ multiplex PCR; TCRdb's copy keeps in-frame clones and lacks some. The profile shows roughly 300,000 clones, around 87% of them singletons. Sequencing was performed on peripheral blood. These receptors all stem from a woman in her forties or fifties who had recovered from COVID-19. CDR3s include the opening cysteine and the closing phenylalanine or tryptophan. A D gene is named only where the DNA matches it firmly. Rows may omit the clone size; those that give it use once, few, many or a size class.

>TRBV12-3/TRBV12-4|TRBJ1-1|few|.
TGTGCCAGCCTACCGGTTGAAGCTTTCTTT
CASLPVEAFF
>TRBV20-1|TRBJ2-5|.|TRBD2
TGCAGTGCTAGTAGAGCGGGAGGGTTATTGGAGGAGACCCAGTACTTC
CSASRAGGLLEETQYF
>TRBV3-1/TRBV3-2|TRBJ1-2|.|.
TGTGCCAGCAGCCAGGGGTTGGGGAGTGATGGCTACACCTTC
CASSQGLGSDGYTF
>TRBV28|TRBJ1-5|.|.
TGTGCCAGCAGTCCCGGGGGGGACAATCAGCCCCAGCATTTT
CASSPGGDNQPQHF
>TRBV29-1|TRBJ1-1|.|TRBD1
TGCAGCGTTGAAGGGGGGCAGGGGGCGACCACTGAAGCTTTCTTT
CSVEGGQGATTEAFF
>TRBV13|TRBJ2-3|.|.
TGTGCCAGCAGCTTAGCGTTAACTAGCACAGATACGCAGTATTTT
CASSLALTSTDTQYF
>TRBV19|TRBJ2-1|.|TRBD1
TGTGCCAGTAGTATACAGGACAGGGGTTACAATGAGCAGTTCTTC
CASSIQDRGYNEQFF
>TRBV19|TRBJ1-2|.|TRBD1
TGTGCCAGTAGTCCGCCTACAGGGGTCTATGGCTACACCTTC
CASSPPTGVYGYTF
>TRBV4-3|TRBJ1-6|.|.
TGCGCCAGCAGCCAAGATCCAACTAGCTTTGGGGACGGGATTTCACCCCTCCACTTT
CASSQDPTSFGDGISPLHF
>TRBV7-2|TRBJ1-1|.|.
TGTGCCAGCAGTATAATGAACACTGAAGCTTTCTTT
CASSIMNTEAFF
>TRBV30|TRBJ1-2|.|.
TGTGCCTGGAGGGGGGGTCAATGGTATGGCTACACCTTC
CAWRGGQWYGYTF
>TRBV10-3|TRBJ2-1|.|TRBD2
TGTGCCATCAGTGACCGGTTGGGTAGCGGGAGTGGATATGAGCAGTTCTTC
CAISDRLGSGSGYEQFF
>TRBV4-1|TRBJ2-1|.|.
TGCGCCAGCAGCCAAGATGTAGGGGCCTACAATGAGCAGTTCTTC
CASSQDVGAYNEQFF
>TRBV10-3|TRBJ2-6|.|.
TGTGCCACCGAGTTTCCTGGGGCCAACGTCCTGACTTTC
CATEFPGANVLTF
>TRBV29-1|TRBJ2-5|.|TRBD1
TGCAGCGCCGGGACAGGGAATGATGAAAGGCGGGGGGAGACCCAGTACTTC
CSAGTGNDERRGETQYF
>TRBV28|TRBJ1-1|.|.
TGTGCCAGCATGAGGGGGTCCACTGAAGCTTTCTTT
CASMRGSTEAFF
>TRBV15|TRBJ1-3|.|.
TGTGCCACCAGCGGGGCGTCGAGTGGTGCTGGAAACACCATATATTTT
CATSGASSGAGNTIYF
>TRBV4-1|TRBJ1-2|.|.
TGCGCCAGCAGCCTGCAGCAGGCCGTAGAGGGCTATGGCTACACCTTC
CASSLQQAVEGYGYTF
>TRBV19|TRBJ1-5|.|TRBD1
TGTGCCAGTAGTCGACAGGGAGGCAATCAGCCCCAGCATTTT
CASSRQGGNQPQHF
>TRBV28|TRBJ1-2|.|.
TGTGCCAGCAGTTTCCCCACACAGAGAGCTAACTATGGCTACACCTTC
CASSFPTQRANYGYTF
>TRBV18|TRBJ1-1|.|.
TGTGCCAGCTCACCTGTAGGACAGTACACTGAAGCTTTCTTT
CASSPVGQYTEAFF
>TRBV7-2|TRBJ2-7|.|TRBD2
TGTGCCAGCAGCTTAGCGGCTAGCGGAGTCTACGAGCAGTACTTC
CASSLAASGVYEQYF
>TRBV27|TRBJ2-3|.|TRBD2
TGTGCCAGCAGTTTTGGGCTAGCGGGGGGGTCAGATACGCAGTATTTT
CASSFGLAGGSDTQYF
>TRBV15|TRBJ2-2|.|.
TGTGCCACCACCAAAAGCGGGAACACCGGGGAGCTGTTTTTT
CATTKSGNTGELFF
>TRBV5-4|TRBJ2-6|.|.
TGTGCCAGCAGCCCGCAGACAGGAAGAGGCGCTGGGGCCAACGTCCTGACTTTC
CASSPQTGRGAGANVLTF
>TRBV6-5|TRBJ1-4|.|TRBD1
TGTGCCAGCCAGGGGACAGATGAAAAACTGTTTTTT
CASQGTDEKLFF
>TRBV27|TRBJ1-6|.|TRBD1
TGTGCCAGCAGTTGGGACAGCGATAATTCACCCCTCCACTTT
CASSWDSDNSPLHF
>TRBV7-2|TRBJ2-7|.|.
TGTGCCAGCAGCGGAAATAGCGGTCTCGAGCAGTACTTC
CASSGNSGLEQYF
>TRBV21-1|TRBJ2-7|.|.
TGTGCCAGCAGCGGACAGGGGCGACGTCGGGAGCAGTACTTC
CASSGQGRRREQYF
>TRBV15|TRBJ1-3|once|TRBD1
TGTGCCACCAGCACGGGACAGAACTCTGGAAACACCATATATTTT
CATSTGQNSGNTIYF
>TRBV5-6|TRBJ2-5|once|.
TGTGCCAGCAGCCCCGCCAGGGTTAGAGTACAAGAGACCCAGTACTTC
CASSPARVRVQETQYF